The present entry profiles one T cell receptor beta chain with its context. These data belong to a study of cytomegalovirus exposure and HLA in healthy donors. Germline CDR1 and CDR2: GTSNPN and SVGIG (reference sequence). This CDR3 region has 14 residues. V shed 3 bases, J shed 5 bases, and the junction held 10 bases outside the gene matches. The table came from immunoSEQ multiplex PCR; TCRdb's copy has only in-frame clones and leaves some out. The table lists around 120,000 clones, around 90% of them singletons. Source material: PBMCs. The chain has TRBV30 and TRBJ2-7, with 7 bases fitting TRBD1. This TCR was sampled from a woman aged 18-29 years in good health and CMV-seronegative. The CDR3 here is CAWSTGVGIDEQYF. The CDR3, as DNA: TGTGCCTGGAGCACAGGGGTTGGGATCGACGAGCAGTACTTC.